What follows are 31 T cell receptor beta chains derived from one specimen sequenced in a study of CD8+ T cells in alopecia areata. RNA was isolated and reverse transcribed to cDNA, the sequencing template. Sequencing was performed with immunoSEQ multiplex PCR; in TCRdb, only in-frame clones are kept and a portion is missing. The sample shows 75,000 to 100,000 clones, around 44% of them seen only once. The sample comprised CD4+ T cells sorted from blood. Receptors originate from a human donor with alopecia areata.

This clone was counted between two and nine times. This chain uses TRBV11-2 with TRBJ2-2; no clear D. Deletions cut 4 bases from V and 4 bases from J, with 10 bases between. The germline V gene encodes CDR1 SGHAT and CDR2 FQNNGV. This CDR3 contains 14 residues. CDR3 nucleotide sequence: TGTGCCAGCAGCTCGCAGACACTCACCGGGGAGCTGTTTTTT. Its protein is CASSSQTLTGELFF.

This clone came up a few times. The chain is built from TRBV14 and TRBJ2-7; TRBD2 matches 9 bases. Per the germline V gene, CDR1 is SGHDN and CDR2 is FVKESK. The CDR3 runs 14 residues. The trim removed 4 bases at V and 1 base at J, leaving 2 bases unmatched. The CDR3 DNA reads TGTGCCAGCAGCCCGCTAGCGGGATCCTACGAGCAGTACTTC. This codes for CASSPLAGSYEQYF.

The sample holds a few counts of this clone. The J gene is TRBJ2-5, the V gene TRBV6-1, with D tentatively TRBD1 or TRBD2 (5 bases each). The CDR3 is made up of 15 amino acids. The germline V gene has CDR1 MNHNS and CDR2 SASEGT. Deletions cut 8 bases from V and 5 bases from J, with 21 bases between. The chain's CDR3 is CASGLPGPPGETQYF. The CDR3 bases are TGTGCCAGCGGCCTCCCGGGACCCCCTGGGGAGACCCAGTACTTC.

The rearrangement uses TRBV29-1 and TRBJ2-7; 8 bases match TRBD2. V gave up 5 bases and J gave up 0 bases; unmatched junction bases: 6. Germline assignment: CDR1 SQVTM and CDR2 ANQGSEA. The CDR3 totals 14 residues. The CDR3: CSVSAGVSSYEQYF. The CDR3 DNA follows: TGCAGCGTTTCAGCGGGGGTAAGCTCCTACGAGCAGTACTTC.

The DNA for the CDR3 is TGTGCCAGCTCACCAACGGTGAACACTGAAGCTTTCTTT. This gives the protein CASSPTVNTEAFF. The chain links TRBV18 to TRBJ1-1; D ambiguous. This CDR3 contains 13 residues. The V end was cut by 2 bases, the J end by 0 bases, with 4 bases between. From germline, CDR1 is KGHSH and CDR2 LQKENI.

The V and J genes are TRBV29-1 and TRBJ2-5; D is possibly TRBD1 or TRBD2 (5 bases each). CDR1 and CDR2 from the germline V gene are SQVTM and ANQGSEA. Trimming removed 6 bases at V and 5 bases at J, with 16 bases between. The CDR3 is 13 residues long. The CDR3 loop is CSVSGRSTETQYF. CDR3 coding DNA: TGCAGCGTATCGGGACGGTCGACCGAGACCCAGTACTTC.

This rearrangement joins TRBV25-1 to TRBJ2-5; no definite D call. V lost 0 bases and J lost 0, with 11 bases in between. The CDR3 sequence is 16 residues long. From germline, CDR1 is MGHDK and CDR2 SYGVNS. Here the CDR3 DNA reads TGTGCCAGCAGTGAATACCGCGGTCGGTACCAAGAGACCCAGTACTTC. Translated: CASSEYRGRYQETQYF.

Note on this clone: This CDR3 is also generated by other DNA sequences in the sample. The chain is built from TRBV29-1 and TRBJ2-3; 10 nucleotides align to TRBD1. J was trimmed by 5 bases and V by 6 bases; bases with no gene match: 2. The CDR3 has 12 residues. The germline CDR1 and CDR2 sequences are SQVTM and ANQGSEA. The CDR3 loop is CSVGQGQDTQYF. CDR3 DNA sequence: TGCAGCGTGGGACAGGGGCAAGATACGCAGTATTTT.

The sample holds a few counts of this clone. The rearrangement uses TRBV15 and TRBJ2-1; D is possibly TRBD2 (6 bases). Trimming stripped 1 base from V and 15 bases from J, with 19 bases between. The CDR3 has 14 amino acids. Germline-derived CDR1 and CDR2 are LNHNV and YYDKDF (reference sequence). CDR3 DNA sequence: TGTGCCACCAGCAGAGGAAGAGGAGGAGGAGGGCGGTTCTTC. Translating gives CATSRGRGGGGRFF.

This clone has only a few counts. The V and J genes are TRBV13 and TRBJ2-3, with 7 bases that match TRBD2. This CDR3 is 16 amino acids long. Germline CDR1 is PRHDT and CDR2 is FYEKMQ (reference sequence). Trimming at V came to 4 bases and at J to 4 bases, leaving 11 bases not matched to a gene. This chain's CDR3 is CASSYLGGIQADTQYF. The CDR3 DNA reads TGTGCCAGCAGCTATCTGGGGGGGATCCAAGCAGATACGCAGTATTTT. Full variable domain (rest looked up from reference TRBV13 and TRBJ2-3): AAGVIQSPRHLIKEKRETATLKCYPIPRHDTVYWYQQGPGQDPQFLISFYEKMQSDKGSIPDRFSAQQFSDYHSELNMSSLELGDSALYFCASSYLGGIQADTQYFGPGTRLTVL.

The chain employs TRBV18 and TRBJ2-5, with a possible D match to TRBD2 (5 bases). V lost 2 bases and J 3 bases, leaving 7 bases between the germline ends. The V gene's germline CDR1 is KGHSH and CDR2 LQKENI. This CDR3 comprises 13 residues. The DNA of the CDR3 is TGTGCCAGCTCACCAATGCGGGAAGAGACCCAGTACTTC. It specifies CASSPMREETQYF.

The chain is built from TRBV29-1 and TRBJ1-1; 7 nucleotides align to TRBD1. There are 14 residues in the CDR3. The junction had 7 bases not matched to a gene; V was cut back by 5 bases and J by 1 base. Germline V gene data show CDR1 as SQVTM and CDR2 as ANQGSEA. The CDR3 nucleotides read TGCAGCGTTCAATGGGGACAGCCGAACACTGAAGCTTTCTTT. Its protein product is CSVQWGQPNTEAFF.

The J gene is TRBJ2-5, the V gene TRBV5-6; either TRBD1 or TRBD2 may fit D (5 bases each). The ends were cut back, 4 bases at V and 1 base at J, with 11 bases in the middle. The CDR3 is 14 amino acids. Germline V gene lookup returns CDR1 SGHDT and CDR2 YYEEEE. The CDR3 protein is CASSRGAGQETQYF. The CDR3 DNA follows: TGTGCCAGCAGCAGAGGGGCGGGCCAAGAGACCCAGTACTTC.

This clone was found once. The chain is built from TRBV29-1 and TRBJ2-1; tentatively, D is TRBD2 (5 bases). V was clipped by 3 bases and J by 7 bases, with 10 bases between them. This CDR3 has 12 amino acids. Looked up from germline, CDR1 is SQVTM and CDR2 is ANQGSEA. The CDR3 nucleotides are TGCAGCGTTGATGGCAGGACTAATGAGCAGTTCTTC. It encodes CSVDGRTNEQFF.

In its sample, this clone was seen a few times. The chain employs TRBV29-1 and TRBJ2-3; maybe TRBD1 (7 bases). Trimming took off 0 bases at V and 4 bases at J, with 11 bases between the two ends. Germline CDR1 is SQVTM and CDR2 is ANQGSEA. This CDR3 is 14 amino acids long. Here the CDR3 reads CSVEETGTADTQYF. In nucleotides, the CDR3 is TGCAGCGTTGAAGAGACAGGGACTGCAGATACGCAGTATTTT.

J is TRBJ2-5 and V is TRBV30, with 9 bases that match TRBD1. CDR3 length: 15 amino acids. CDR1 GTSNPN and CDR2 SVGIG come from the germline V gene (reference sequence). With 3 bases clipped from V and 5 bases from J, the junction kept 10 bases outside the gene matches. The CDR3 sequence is CAWSGGTGRRETQYF. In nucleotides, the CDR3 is TGTGCCTGGAGCGGCGGGACAGGGAGGCGGGAGACCCAGTACTTC. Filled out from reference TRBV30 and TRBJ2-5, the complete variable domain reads SQTIHQWPATLVQPVGSPLSLECTVEGTSNPNLYWYRQAAGRGLQLLFYSVGIGQISSEVPQNLSASRPQDRQFILSSKKLLLSDSGFYLCAWSGGTGRRETQYFGPGTRLLVL.

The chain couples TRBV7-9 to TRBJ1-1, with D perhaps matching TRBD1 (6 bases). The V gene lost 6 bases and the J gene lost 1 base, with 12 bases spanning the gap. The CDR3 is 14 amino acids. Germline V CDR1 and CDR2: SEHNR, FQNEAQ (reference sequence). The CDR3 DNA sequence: TGTGCCAGCAGACCCCGGACAGCGAACACTGAAGCTTTCTTT. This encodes CASRPRTANTEAFF.

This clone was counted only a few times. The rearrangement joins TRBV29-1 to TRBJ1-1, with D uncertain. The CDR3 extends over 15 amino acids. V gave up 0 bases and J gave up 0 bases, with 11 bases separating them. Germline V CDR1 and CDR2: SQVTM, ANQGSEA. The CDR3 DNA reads TGCAGCGTTGAAGATAGTGGTCTGATGAACACTGAAGCTTTCTTT. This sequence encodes CSVEDSGLMNTEAFF. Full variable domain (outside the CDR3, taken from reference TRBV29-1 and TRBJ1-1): SAVISQKPSRDICQRGTSLTIQCQVDSQVTMMFWYRQQPGQSLTLIATANQGSEATYESGFVIDKFPISRPNLTFSTLTVSNMSPEDSSIYLCSVEDSGLMNTEAFFGQGTRLTVV.

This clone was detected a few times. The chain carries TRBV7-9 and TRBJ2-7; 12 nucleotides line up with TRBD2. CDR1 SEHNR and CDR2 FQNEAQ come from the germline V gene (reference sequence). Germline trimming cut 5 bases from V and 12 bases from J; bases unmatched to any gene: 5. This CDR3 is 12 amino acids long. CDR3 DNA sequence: TGTGCCAGCAGCCAGACTAGCGGGGGTCCGTACTTC. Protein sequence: CASSQTSGGPYF.

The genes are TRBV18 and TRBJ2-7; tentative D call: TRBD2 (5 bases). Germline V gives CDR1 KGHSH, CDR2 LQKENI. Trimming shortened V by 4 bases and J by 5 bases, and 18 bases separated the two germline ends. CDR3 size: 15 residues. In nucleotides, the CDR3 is TGTGCCAGCTCACAGGAAGGACTGAGAGGTAACGAGCAGTACTTC. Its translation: CASSQEGLRGNEQYF.

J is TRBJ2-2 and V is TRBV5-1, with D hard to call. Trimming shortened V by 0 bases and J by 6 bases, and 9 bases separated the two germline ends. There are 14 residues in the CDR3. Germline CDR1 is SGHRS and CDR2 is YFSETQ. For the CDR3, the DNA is TGCGCCAGCAGCTTGGTCGCTGCCTCCGGGGAGCTGTTTTTT. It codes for CASSLVAASGELFF.

CDR3 sequence reads: CAWNTGLAGIYEQYF. For the CDR3, the DNA is TGTGCCTGGAATACGGGACTAGCGGGGATCTACGAGCAGTACTTC. The rearrangement uses TRBV30 and TRBJ2-7; 13 bases agree with TRBD2. Germline CDR1 GTSNPN, CDR2 SVGIG (reference sequence). The J segment lost 3 bases and the V segment lost 4 bases, leaving 6 bases of the junction unmatched. The CDR3 contains 15 residues.

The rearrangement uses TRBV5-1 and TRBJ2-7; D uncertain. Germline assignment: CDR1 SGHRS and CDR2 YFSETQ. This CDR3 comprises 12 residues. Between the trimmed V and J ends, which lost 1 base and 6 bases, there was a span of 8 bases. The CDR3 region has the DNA TGCGCCAGCAGCTTGACGTTAGGCGAGCAGTACTTC. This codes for CASSLTLGEQYF.

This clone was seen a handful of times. CDR3 in amino acids: CASSVRGKVYEQYF. As DNA, the CDR3 is TGCGCCAGCAGCGTGAGGGGGAAAGTCTACGAGCAGTACTTC. The chain is built from TRBV5-1 and TRBJ2-7; TRBD1 is a possible D gene (6 bases). V dropped 4 bases and J dropped 3 bases, with 14 bases sitting between them. CDR3 length equals 14 residues. Germline CDR1 and CDR2: SGHRS and YFSETQ.

The CDR3 loop is CASTLDTFYEQYF. The CDR3 region has the DNA TGTGCCAGCACCTTAGACACCTTCTACGAGCAGTACTTC. The chain recombines TRBV2 with TRBJ2-7; D unclear. The CDR3 contains 13 residues. Germline V gene data show CDR1 as SNHLY and CDR2 as FYNNEI. Between the trimmed V and J ends, which lost 7 bases and 3 bases, there was a span of 13 bases.

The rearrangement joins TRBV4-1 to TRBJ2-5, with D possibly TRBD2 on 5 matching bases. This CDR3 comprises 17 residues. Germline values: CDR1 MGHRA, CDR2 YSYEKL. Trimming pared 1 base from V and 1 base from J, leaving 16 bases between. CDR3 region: CASSQGVPLTTQETQYF. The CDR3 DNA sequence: TGCGCCAGCAGCCAAGGCGTGCCTCTGACTACCCAAGAGACCCAGTACTTC.

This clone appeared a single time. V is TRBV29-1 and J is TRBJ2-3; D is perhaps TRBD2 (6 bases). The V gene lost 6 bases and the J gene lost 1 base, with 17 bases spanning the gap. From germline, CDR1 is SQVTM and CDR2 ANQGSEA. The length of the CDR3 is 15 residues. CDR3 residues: CSVPSGDFRTDTQYF. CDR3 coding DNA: TGCAGCGTCCCCTCGGGGGACTTCCGCACAGATACGCAGTATTTT.

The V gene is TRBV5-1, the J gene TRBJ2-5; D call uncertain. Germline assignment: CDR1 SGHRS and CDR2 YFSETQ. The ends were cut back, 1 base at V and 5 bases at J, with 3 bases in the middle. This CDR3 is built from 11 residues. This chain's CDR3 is CASSLLETQYF. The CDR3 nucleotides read TGCGCCAGCAGCTTGCTGGAGACCCAGTACTTC.

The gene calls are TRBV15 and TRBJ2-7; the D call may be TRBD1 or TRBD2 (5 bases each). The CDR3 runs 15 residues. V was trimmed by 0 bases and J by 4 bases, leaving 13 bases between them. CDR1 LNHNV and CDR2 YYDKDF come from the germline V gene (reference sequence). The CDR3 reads CATSRDPGPLYEQYF. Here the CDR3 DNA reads TGTGCCACCAGCAGAGATCCGGGGCCCCTTTACGAGCAGTACTTC.

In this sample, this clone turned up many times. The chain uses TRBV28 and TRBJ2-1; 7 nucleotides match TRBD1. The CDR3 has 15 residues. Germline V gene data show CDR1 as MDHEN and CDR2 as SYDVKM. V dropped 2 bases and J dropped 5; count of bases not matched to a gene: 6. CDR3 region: CASSLQGVSHNEQFF. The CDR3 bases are TGTGCCAGCAGTTTACAGGGGGTGAGCCACAATGAGCAGTTCTTC.

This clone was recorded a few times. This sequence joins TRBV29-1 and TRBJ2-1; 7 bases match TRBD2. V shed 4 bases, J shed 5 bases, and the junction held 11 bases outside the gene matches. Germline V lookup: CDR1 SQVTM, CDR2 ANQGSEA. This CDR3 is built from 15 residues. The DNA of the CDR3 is TGCAGCGTTGGACCAGGCGGGGGACGAAACAATGAGCAGTTCTTC. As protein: CSVGPGGGRNNEQFF.